This T cell receptor beta chain was obtained from a study of post-analysis software for immune sequencing data. About this clonotype: The antigen is unknown.

Germline V CDR1 and CDR2: DFQATT, SNEGSKA (reference sequence). CDR3 length equals 15 residues. Deletions cut 1 base from V and 4 bases from J, with 16 bases between. The authors incorporated unique molecular identifiers into the TCR beta cDNA libraries. MiXCR, applied by TCRdb to the PCR reads, yields one record per CDR3 protein. The repertoire includes hundreds of thousands of distinct CDR3 sequences, around 44% of them detected once, and 1.5% to 2% sits in the top ten. Study conclusions and caveats: Higher frequency in patients than in controls was seen for 5 or 6 TRBV segments, with TRBV5-6, TRBV5-1 and TRBV20-1 among them.

This receptor was obtained from a girl aged 10 to 17 with multiple sclerosis. This chain connects TRBV20-1 to TRBJ1-1, with TRBD1 as a possible D gene (5 bases). Sequencing input: blood. CDR3: CSARVLKGGGTEAFF. The CDR3 coding sequence is TGCAGTGCTAGAGTGCTCAAGGGCGGGGGCACTGAAGCTTTCTTT.